This note documents a single TCR beta chain sequence. These data belong to a study of T cell responses to AZD1222 COVID-19 vaccine. The V end was cut by 4 bases, the J end by 5 bases, with 14 bases between. Germline V CDR1 and CDR2: LNHDA, SQIVND (reference sequence). The CDR3 is 14 residues long. Assay used: immunoSEQ multiplex PCR; TCRdb lists only in-frame clones, some missing. The repertoire holds around 58,000 clones, with approximately 79% as singletons. The genes are TRBV19 and TRBJ2-5, with D tentatively TRBD2 (5 bases). Sequencing used peripheral blood, obtained on day 0 of AZD1222 vaccination. The TCR originated in an adult in good health. The CDR3 coding sequence is TGTGCCAGTAGTAATTCAATTCGAGGGGAGACCCAGTACTTC. This codes for CASSNSIRGETQYF.